This passage covers 28 T cell receptor beta chains from one sample sequenced in a study of technical replicates of blood from a handful of donors. The assay was immunoSEQ multiplex PCR, and TCRdb's table has in-frame clones only and misses some. The sample has tens of thousands of clones; approximately 96% are singletons. Material: T cells isolated from PBMCs. All receptors come from a human donor in good health.

The chain recombines TRBV9 with TRBJ2-2; D is possibly TRBD2 (5 bases). Germline CDR1 SGDLS, CDR2 YYNGEE. This CDR3 has 16 amino acids. Deletions cut 6 bases from V and 2 bases from J, with 17 bases between. CDR3 bases: TGTGCCAGCAAAGGGAGTCGAGACACAAACACCGGGGAGCTGTTTTTT. This translates into CASKGSRDTNTGELFF.

This clone appeared once. V gene TRBV15 combines with J gene TRBJ1-4; 7 bases fit TRBD1. V shed 2 bases, J shed 6 bases, and the junction held 6 bases outside the gene matches. Germline V lookup: CDR1 LNHNV, CDR2 YYDKDF (reference sequence). The CDR3 has 15 residues. As DNA, the CDR3 is TGTGCCACCAGCAGAATACAGGGGAGCCATGAAAAACTGTTTTTT. It is translated as CATSRIQGSHEKLFF.

The chain uses TRBV9 and TRBJ2-5; 7 bases map to TRBD2. Unmatched junction bases numbered 5, after V lost 2 bases and J lost 4 bases. Germline values: CDR1 SGDLS, CDR2 YYNGEE. This CDR3 has 14 amino acids. CDR3 in amino acids: CASSVEGGRETQYF. The CDR3 nucleotides are TGTGCCAGCAGCGTCGAGGGAGGGAGAGAGACCCAGTACTTC.

The chain uses TRBV10-3 and TRBJ1-1; TRBD1 might be the D (5 bases). V was shortened by 10 bases and J by 0 bases, with 9 bases between the two germline ends. Germline V gene data show CDR1 as ENHRY and CDR2 as SYGVKD. This CDR3 is 12 amino acids long. The CDR3 loop is CATGTMNTEAFF. The DNA of the CDR3 is TGTGCCACCGGGACTATGAACACTGAAGCTTTCTTT.

This clone was observed a single time. This chain connects TRBV11-2 to TRBJ2-5; 13 bases line up with TRBD2. Per germline, CDR1 SGHAT and CDR2 FQNNGV. This CDR3 contains 16 residues. The V segment lost 3 bases and the J segment 4 bases; nucleotides outside the gene matches: 5. CDR3 DNA: TGTGCCAGCAGCTTTCGGACTAGCGGGAGTGGAGAGACCCAGTACTTC. Translation gives CASSFRTSGSGETQYF. Supplemented by reference TRBV11-2 and TRBJ2-5, the full variable domain reads EAGVAQSPRYKIIEKRQSVAFWCNPISGHATLYWYQQILGQGPKLLIQFQNNGVVDDSQLPKDRFSAERLKGVDSTLKIQPAKLEDSAVYLCASSFRTSGSGETQYFGPGTRLLVL.

The chain links TRBV11-3 to TRBJ2-1; 7 bases match TRBD1. V lost 0 bases, J lost 4 bases, and 6 bases stayed unmatched. Germline CDR1 and CDR2: SGHNT and YENEEA. The CDR3 is 16 residues long. The CDR3 loop reads CASSLEGTALYNEQFF. The CDR3 DNA reads as TGTGCCAGCAGCTTAGAGGGGACAGCCTTATACAATGAGCAGTTCTTC.

This chain links TRBV2 with TRBJ2-1, with a weak D call TRBD2 (5 bases). The length of the CDR3 is 15 residues. CDR1 is SNHLY and CDR2 is FYNNEI in the germline V gene. Trimming took off 4 bases at V and 6 bases at J, with 16 bases between the two ends. CDR3 sequence (DNA): TGTGCCAGCAGTGGAAACGGGATGGGATCCAATGAGCAGTTCTTC. Its protein product is CASSGNGMGSNEQFF.

The chain is built from TRBV19 and TRBJ2-5; 8 nucleotides line up with TRBD1. The V segment lost 1 base and the J segment 5 bases; nucleotides outside the gene matches: 0. This CDR3 is built from 13 residues. Germline values: CDR1 LNHDA, CDR2 SQIVND (reference sequence). CDR3 in amino acids: CASSIAGGETQYF. As DNA, the CDR3 is TGTGCCAGTAGTATAGCAGGGGGCGAGACCCAGTACTTC.

This sequence joins TRBV7-3 and TRBJ2-1, with 14 positions matching TRBD2. This CDR3 comprises 21 residues. Per the germline V gene, CDR1 is SGHTA and CDR2 is FQGTGA. V shed 4 bases and J 2 bases; nucleotides not matched to a gene: 16. The CDR3 is CASSSPHPGTSGSAPYNEQFF. As DNA, the CDR3 is TGTGCCAGCAGCTCGCCCCACCCCGGGACTAGCGGGAGCGCCCCCTACAATGAGCAGTTCTTC. The whole variable domain, remainder taken from reference TRBV7-3 and TRBJ2-1, is GAGVSQTPSNKVTEKGKYVELRCDPISGHTALYWYRQSLGQGPEFLIYFQGTGAADDSGLPNDRFFAVRPEGSVSTLKIQRTERGDSAVYLCASSSPHPGTSGSAPYNEQFFGPGTRLTVL.

V is TRBV19 and J is TRBJ2-7; weak D call: TRBD2 (5 bases). CDR3 length equals 14 residues. Germline V gene data show CDR1 as LNHDA and CDR2 as SQIVND (reference sequence). The ends were cut back, 5 bases at V and 2 bases at J, with 13 bases in the middle. CDR3 in DNA: TGTGCCAGTAGTCCCCCCCGCGGGCCCTACGAGCAGTACTTC. The encoded protein is CASSPPRGPYEQYF.

The chain recombines TRBV7-9 with TRBJ1-5; D unclear. The CDR3 loop spans 13 amino acids. Trimming pared 3 bases from V and 15 bases from J, leaving 18 bases between. CDR1 is SEHNR and CDR2 is FQNEAQ in the germline V gene (reference sequence). The CDR3 region has the DNA TGTGCCAGCAGCTTTGAAGATAGGTGGGCCTTGCATTTT. This encodes CASSFEDRWALHF.

The rearrangement uses TRBV5-1 and TRBJ2-7; TRBD1 is a possible D gene (7 bases). Between the trimmed V and J ends, which lost 4 bases and 4 bases, there was a span of 18 bases. Germline V gene sequence: CDR1 SGHRS, CDR2 YFSETQ. This CDR3 has 15 amino acids. CDR3: CASSPMEGANYEQYF. CDR3 bases: TGCGCCAGCAGCCCCATGGAGGGGGCTAATTACGAGCAGTACTTC.

CDR3 in amino acids: CAWRTGPGTQYF. The CDR3 DNA sequence: TGTGCCTGGAGGACAGGCCCCGGGACCCAGTACTTC. The chain employs TRBV30 and TRBJ2-5, with a weak D call TRBD1 (6 bases). Germline CDR1 reads GTSNPN; CDR2 reads SVGIG (reference sequence). V was shortened by 3 bases and J by 7 bases, with 12 bases between the two germline ends. CDR3 length: 12 amino acids.

The chain uses TRBV7-8 and TRBJ2-7; no clear D gene. The CDR3 loop spans 12 amino acids. The germline gives CDR1 SGHVS, CDR2 FQNEAQ. Trimming pared 3 bases from V and 3 bases from J, leaving 6 bases between. The CDR3 DNA reads TGTGCCAGCAGCTTCCACAACTACGAGCAGTACTTC. Protein product: CASSFHNYEQYF.

The chain employs TRBV27 and TRBJ2-7; maybe TRBD1 (5 bases). Germline V gene lookup returns CDR1 MNHEY and CDR2 SMNVEV (reference sequence). There are 14 residues in the CDR3. The germline V and J ends were trimmed by 5 bases and 2 bases, with 13 bases remaining between them. CDR3 sequence reads: CASSPIDSAYEQYF. CDR3 DNA sequence: TGTGCCAGCAGTCCGATCGACAGCGCCTACGAGCAGTACTTC.

Here the CDR3 reads CASSDLTEDSQPQHF. The CDR3 DNA reads as TGTGCCAGCAGTGACCTCACAGAAGATAGTCAGCCCCAGCATTTT. V gene TRBV6-1 combines with J gene TRBJ1-5; D gene unclear. The germline V gene has CDR1 MNHNS and CDR2 SASEGT. The V gene lost 3 bases and the J gene lost 6 bases, with 15 bases spanning the gap. The CDR3 loop spans 15 amino acids.

This clone came up once. The V call is TRBV5-1, the J call TRBJ2-7; TRBD2 agrees at 15 bases. The CDR3 runs 14 residues. Germline CDR1 and CDR2: SGHRS and YFSETQ. Germline trimming cut 5 bases from V and 5 bases from J; bases unmatched to any gene: 2. CDR3 sequence (DNA): TGCGCCAGCAGGGGACTAGCGGGAGGCAACGAGCAGTACTTC. Translated, it gives CASRGLAGGNEQYF.

The chain has TRBV7-9 and TRBJ2-2; possibly TRBD2 for D (5 bases). The CDR3 loop spans 13 amino acids. The germline V gene encodes CDR1 SEHNR and CDR2 FQNEAQ (reference sequence). Deletions cut 6 bases from V and 6 bases from J, with 11 bases between. The CDR3 nucleotides are TGTGCCAGCAGGGGTAGCGCGGCCGGGGAGCTGTTTTTT. Its translation is CASRGSAAGELFF.

The chain is built from TRBV14 and TRBJ2-7; 8 bases agree with TRBD2. This CDR3 contains 17 residues. Germline-derived CDR1 and CDR2 are SGHDN and FVKESK. Unmatched junction bases numbered 11, after V lost 1 base and J lost 3 bases. CDR3 loop: CASSQGLGGRFRYEQYF. The CDR3 DNA sequence: TGTGCCAGCAGCCAAGGTTTAGGCGGGAGGTTCCGCTACGAGCAGTACTTC. The full variable domain, in which reference TRBV14 and TRBJ2-7 provide the parts outside the CDR3, is EAGVTQFPSHSVIEKGQTVTLRCDPISGHDNLYWYRRVMGKEIKFLLHFVKESKQDESGMPNNRFLAERTGGTYSTLKVQPAELEDSGVYFCASSQGLGGRFRYEQYFGPGTRLTVT.

CDR3 DNA: TGTGCCAGCAGCCTAGAGCTGTACCAAGAGACCCAGTACTTC. It codes for CASSLELYQETQYF. V and J are TRBV7-9 and TRBJ2-5; no clear D gene. This CDR3 region has 14 residues. Trimming cost V 5 bases and J 0 bases, with 10 bases left between them. Per the germline V gene, CDR1 is SEHNR and CDR2 is FQNEAQ (reference sequence).

The V call is TRBV9, the J call TRBJ2-7, with D perhaps matching TRBD2 (5 bases). Germline CDR1 SGDLS, CDR2 YYNGEE. The CDR3 has 12 amino acids. Deletions cut 5 bases from V and 6 bases from J, with 12 bases between. CDR3 in amino acids: CASSAREGEQYF. CDR3 DNA sequence: TGTGCCAGCAGTGCTAGAGAGGGCGAGCAGTACTTC.

The chain employs TRBV20-1 and TRBJ2-7; D ambiguous. The CDR3 has 10 residues. Germline assignment: CDR1 DFQATT and CDR2 SNEGSKA (reference sequence). V shed 3 bases and J shed 5 bases, with 5 bases lying between them. This CDR3 reads CSASLNEQYF. Written as DNA, the CDR3 is TGCAGTGCTAGTTTAAACGAGCAGTACTTC.

The chain carries TRBV13 and TRBJ2-7, with 10 bases matching TRBD2. The germline CDR1 and CDR2 sequences are PRHDT and FYEKMQ (reference sequence). V lost 0 bases and J lost 3; bases outside the gene matches: 2. The CDR3 is 15 residues long. The CDR3: CASSLGLAGLYEQYF. CDR3 bases: TGTGCCAGCAGCTTAGGACTAGCGGGACTCTACGAGCAGTACTTC. Combining the CDR3 with reference TRBV13 and TRBJ2-7 gives the whole variable domain AAGVIQSPRHLIKEKRETATLKCYPIPRHDTVYWYQQGPGQDPQFLISFYEKMQSDKGSIPDRFSAQQFSDYHSELNMSSLELGDSALYFCASSLGLAGLYEQYFGPGTRLTVT.

This clone is a singleton in its sample. In DNA, the CDR3 is TGTGCCAGCAGCGTAGCTCCCCACACGCGGACTAGCGGGAGTCATGAGCAGTTCTTC. Its translation is CASSVAPHTRTSGSHEQFF. V is TRBV9 and J is TRBJ2-1, with 13 bases identical to TRBD2. Trimming cost V 0 bases and J 8 bases; bases outside gene matches: 14. CDR3 size: 19 residues. Germline V lookup: CDR1 SGDLS, CDR2 YYNGEE.

The rearrangement links TRBV6-5 to TRBJ2-7; D is unclear. The CDR3 loop spans 13 amino acids. The V gene's germline CDR1 is MNHEY and CDR2 SVGAGI. V was shortened by 5 bases and J by 3 bases, with 11 bases between the two germline ends. This CDR3 is CASSLRERYEQYF. CDR3 nucleotides: TGTGCCAGCAGTCTAAGAGAACGCTACGAGCAGTACTTC.

The V call is TRBV7-3, the J call TRBJ2-2; D is perhaps TRBD2 (5 bases). The V gene lost 7 bases and the J gene lost 5 bases, with 14 bases spanning the gap. Germline V CDR1 and CDR2: SGHTA, FQGTGA. CDR3 length equals 14 residues. The CDR3 reads CASTRGGRTGELFF. CDR3 nucleotide sequence: TGTGCCAGCACCCGCGGTGGGAGAACCGGGGAGCTGTTTTTT.

This chain uses TRBV4-1 with TRBJ2-3, with TRBD2 matching 10 bases. CDR1 is MGHRA and CDR2 is YSYEKL in the germline V gene. Trimming took 0 bases from V and 2 from J; bases not matched to a gene: 14. This CDR3 has 20 amino acids. This chain's CDR3 is CASSQENPSGRDLNTDTQYF. In nucleotides, the CDR3 is TGCGCCAGCAGCCAAGAAAATCCTAGCGGGAGAGATCTGAACACAGATACGCAGTATTTT.

This clone has only one observation. The rearrangement joins TRBV6-5 to TRBJ1-5; possible D gene TRBD1, 5 bases. Germline CDR1 is MNHEY and CDR2 is SVGAGI. The CDR3 sequence is 14 residues long. Trimming removed 2 bases from V and 6 bases from J, with 11 bases in between. The CDR3 reads CASSYGGKGQPQHF. The CDR3 nucleotides read TGTGCCAGCAGTTACGGGGGGAAGGGTCAGCCCCAGCATTTT.